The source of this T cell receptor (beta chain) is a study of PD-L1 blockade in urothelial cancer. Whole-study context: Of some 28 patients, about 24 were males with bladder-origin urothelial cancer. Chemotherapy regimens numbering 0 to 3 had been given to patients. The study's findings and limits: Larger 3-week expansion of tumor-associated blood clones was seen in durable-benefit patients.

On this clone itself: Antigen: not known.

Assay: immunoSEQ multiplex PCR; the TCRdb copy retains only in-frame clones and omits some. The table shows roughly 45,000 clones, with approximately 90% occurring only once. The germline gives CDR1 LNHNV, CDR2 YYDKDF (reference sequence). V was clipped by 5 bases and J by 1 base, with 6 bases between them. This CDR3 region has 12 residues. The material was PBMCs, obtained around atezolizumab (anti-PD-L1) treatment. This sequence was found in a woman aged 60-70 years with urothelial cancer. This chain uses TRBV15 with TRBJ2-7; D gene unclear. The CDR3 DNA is TGTGCCACCAGCCCCCCTTCCTACGAGCAGTACTTC. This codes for CATSPPSYEQYF.